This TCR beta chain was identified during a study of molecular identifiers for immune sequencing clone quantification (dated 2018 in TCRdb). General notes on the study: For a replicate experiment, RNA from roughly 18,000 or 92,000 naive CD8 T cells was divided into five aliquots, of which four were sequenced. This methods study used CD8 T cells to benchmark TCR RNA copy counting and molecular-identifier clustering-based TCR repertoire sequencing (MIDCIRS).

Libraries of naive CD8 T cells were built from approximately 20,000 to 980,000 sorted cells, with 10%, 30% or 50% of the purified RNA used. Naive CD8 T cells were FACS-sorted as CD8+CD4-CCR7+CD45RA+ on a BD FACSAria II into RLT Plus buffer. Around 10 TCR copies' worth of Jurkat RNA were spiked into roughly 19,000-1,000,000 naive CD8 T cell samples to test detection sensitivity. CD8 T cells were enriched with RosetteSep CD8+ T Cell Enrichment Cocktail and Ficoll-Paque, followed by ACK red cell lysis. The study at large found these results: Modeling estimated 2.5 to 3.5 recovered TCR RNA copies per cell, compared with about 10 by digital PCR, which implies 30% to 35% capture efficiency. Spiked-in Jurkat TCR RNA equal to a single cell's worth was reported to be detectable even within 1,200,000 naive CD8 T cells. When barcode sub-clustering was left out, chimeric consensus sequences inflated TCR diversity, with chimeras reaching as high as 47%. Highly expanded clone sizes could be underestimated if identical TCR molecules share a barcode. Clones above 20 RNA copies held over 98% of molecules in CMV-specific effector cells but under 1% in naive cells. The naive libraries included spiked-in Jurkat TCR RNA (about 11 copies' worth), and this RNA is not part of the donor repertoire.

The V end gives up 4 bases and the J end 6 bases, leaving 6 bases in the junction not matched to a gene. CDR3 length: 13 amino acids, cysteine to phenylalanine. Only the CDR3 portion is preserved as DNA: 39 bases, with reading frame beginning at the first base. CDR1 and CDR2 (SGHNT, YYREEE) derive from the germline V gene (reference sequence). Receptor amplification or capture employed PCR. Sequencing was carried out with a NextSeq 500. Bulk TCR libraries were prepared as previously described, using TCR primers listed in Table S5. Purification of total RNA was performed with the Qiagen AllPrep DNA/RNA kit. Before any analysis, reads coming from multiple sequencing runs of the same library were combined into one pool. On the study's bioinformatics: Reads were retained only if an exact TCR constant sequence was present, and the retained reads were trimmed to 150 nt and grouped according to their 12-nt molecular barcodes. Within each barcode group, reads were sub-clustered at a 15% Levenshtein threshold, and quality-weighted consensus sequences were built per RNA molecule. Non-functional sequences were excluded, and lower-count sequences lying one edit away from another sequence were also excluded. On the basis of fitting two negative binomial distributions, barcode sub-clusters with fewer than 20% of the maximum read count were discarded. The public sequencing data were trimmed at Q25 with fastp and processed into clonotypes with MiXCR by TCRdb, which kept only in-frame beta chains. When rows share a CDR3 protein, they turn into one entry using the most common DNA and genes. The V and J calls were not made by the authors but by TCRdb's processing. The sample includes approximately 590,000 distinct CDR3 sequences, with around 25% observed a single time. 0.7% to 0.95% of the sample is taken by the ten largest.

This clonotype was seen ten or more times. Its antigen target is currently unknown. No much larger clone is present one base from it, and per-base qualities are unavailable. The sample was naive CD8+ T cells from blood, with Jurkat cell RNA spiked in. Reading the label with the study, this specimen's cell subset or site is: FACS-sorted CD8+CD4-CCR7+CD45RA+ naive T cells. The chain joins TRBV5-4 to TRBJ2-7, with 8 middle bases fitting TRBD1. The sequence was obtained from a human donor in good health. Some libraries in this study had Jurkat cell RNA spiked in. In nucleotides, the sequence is TGTGCCAGCAGCCCCCCGGGACAGGCCGAGCAGTACTTC. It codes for CASSPPGQAEQYF.